The 14 T cell receptor delta chains reported below all come from one sample, sequenced in a study of Vδ1+ human thymocytes. Extracted RNA was reverse transcribed into cDNA. CDR3 amplicons came from multiplex PCR with pooled V-gene forward and constant-region reverse primers. TCRdb re-analyzed the multiplex PCR reads via CATT. The repertoire holds about 58,000 delta-chain clones, roughly 15% seen once, with around 0.37% in the top ten. These receptors' antigens are unknown. Overall study results and limits: Thymic TRG and TRD repertoires appeared highly polyclonal, with Gaussian CDR3 length distributions.

The sample taken for sequencing was Vdelta1+ gamma-delta thymocytes from the thymus. Subset here: FACS-sorted CD3+ TCRalphabeta- TCRVdelta1+ TCRVdelta2- thymocytes. Source of these receptors: a girl under three years old who had congenital heart surgery.

This clone has more than one count but fewer than ten. V and J are TRDV1 and TRDJ1; TRDD2 might be the D (6 bases). V lost 2 bases, J lost 0 bases, and 13 bases lay in between. Per the germline V gene, CDR1 is TSWWSYY and CDR2 is QGS. This CDR3 is 16 amino acids long. The CDR3 loop is CALGETVLPNTDKLIF. The DNA for the CDR3 is TGTGCTCTTGGGGAAACTGTCCTACCTAACACCGATAAACTCATCTTT.

With respect to this clone: Distinct nucleotide sequences in the sample also encode this CDR3. The chain is built from TRDV1 and TRDJ1; 7 nucleotides align to TRDD3. J lost 0 bases, V lost 0 bases, and 22 bases had no gene match. This CDR3 spans 22 amino acids. Germline CDR1 TSWWSYY, CDR2 QGS. The CDR3 is CALGELEARSVLGYRDTDKLIF. CDR3 in DNA: TGTGCTCTTGGGGAACTAGAGGCAAGATCAGTACTGGGGTACAGGGACACCGATAAACTCATCTTT.

The chain joins TRDV2 to TRDJ1; a weak D match, TRDD3 (6 bases). CDR1 and CDR2 from the germline V gene are GEAIGNYY and EKD. V lost 0 bases and J 0 bases, leaving 19 bases between the germline ends. This CDR3 region has 18 residues. In DNA, the CDR3 is TGTGCCTGTGACACCTCTTTGTACTGGGAGACTTACACCGATAAACTCATCTTT. Protein: CACDTSLYWETYTDKLIF.

This clone was recorded a few times. Because the CDR3's place on the DNA is in doubt, the DNA is left out and the CDR3 is given as listed by TCRdb. The V gene is TRAV29/DV5, the J gene TRDJ1; the table names TRDD3, a call not compared with the DNA. Germline loops: CDR1 NSMFDY, CDR2 ISSIKDK. The CDR3 is 21 residues long, counting both termini. This chain's CDR3 is CSVLLCSKQMIFLAGYCKLIF.

There are a few counts of this clone. This chain joins TRDV1 and TRDJ1, with 9 bases matching TRDD3. The CDR3 sequence is 23 residues long. V was clipped by 0 bases and J by 0 bases; unmatched bases: 23. Germline assignment: CDR1 TSWWSYY and CDR2 QGS. The CDR3 coding sequence is TGTGCTCTTGGGGAACTGGGCCCAAAGAAACGTCGTACTGGGGGACCTTACACCGATAAACTCATCTTT. Its translation: CALGELGPKKRRTGGPYTDKLIF.

Details on this clone: The junction shows a germline mismatch at one end, possibly a read error. The rearrangement joins TRDV1 to TRDJ1; 13 nucleotides align to TRDD3. The CDR3 runs to 21 residues. CDR1 is TSWWSYY and CDR2 is QGS in the germline V gene. CDR3: CALGEPPYLLYWGIRADKLIF. The CDR3 bases are TGTGCCCTTGGGGAACCTCCCTACTTGCTTTACTGGGGGATACGCGCCGATAAACTCATCTTT.

The chain combines TRDV3 with TRDJ1; D is uncertain. The germline CDR1 and CDR2 sequences are TVYSNPD and GDNSRS (reference sequence). The length of the CDR3 is 15 residues. Trimming left V 1 base short and J 2 bases short, with 17 bases between. Here the CDR3 DNA reads TGTGCCTTTATGAACTCTACTCCTGAGACCGATAAACTCATCTTT. Translated, it gives CAFMNSTPETDKLIF.

This clone was detected only a few times. V gene TRDV1 combines with J gene TRDJ1, with 10 bases identical to TRDD3. The ends lost 9 bases at V and 7 bases at J; junction bases unmatched: 29. The length of the CDR3 is 20 residues. Germline V lookup: CDR1 TSWWSYY, CDR2 QGS. The CDR3 DNA sequence: TGTGCTCTAGGAGCCTTCCCCCCCGTACTGGGGGATCCTTATGGGGGTAAACTCATCTTT. Translated, it gives CALGAFPPVLGDPYGGKLIF.

V and J are TRDV1 and TRDJ1; TRDD3 matches at 8 bases. V trimming: 2 bases; J trimming: 6 bases; junction bases outside the gene matches: 8. Germline CDR1 is TSWWSYY and CDR2 is QGS. The CDR3 runs 15 residues. The CDR3 sequence is CALGEKLGDAYKLIF. The CDR3 DNA is TGTGCTCTTGGGGAAAAGCTGGGGGACGCGTATAAACTCATCTTT.

This clone was seen a few times. The V gene is TRDV1, the J gene TRDJ1; 10 bases line up with TRDD3. Germline values: CDR1 TSWWSYY, CDR2 QGS. The CDR3 covers 20 residues. Losses at the gene ends were 1 base for V and 0 bases for J; bases not matched to a gene: 14. CDR3 protein: CALGEPLPRTGGSHTDKLIF. The CDR3 coding sequence is TGTGCTCTTGGGGAACCCCTTCCCCGTACTGGGGGATCCCACACCGATAAACTCATCTTT.

The chain joins TRDV1 to TRDJ1; TRDD3 might be the D (5 bases). This CDR3 has 20 residues. Germline loops: CDR1 TSWWSYY, CDR2 QGS. Trimming stripped 5 bases from V and 2 bases from J, with 30 bases between. The CDR3 sequence: CALGHQQFGAGTTRTDKLIF. The CDR3 DNA is TGTGCTCTTGGGCACCAACAGTTCGGGGCGGGGACCACCCGGACCGATAAACTCATCTTT.

Turning to this clone: The sample has other DNA sequences that encode this CDR3 too. V usage is TRDV2 and J usage is TRDJ1; 7 bases fit TRDD3. V was pared by 3 bases and J by 6 bases, with 12 bases of the junction left unmatched. The CDR3 extends over 15 amino acids. The germline gives CDR1 GEAIGNYY, CDR2 EKD. Written as DNA, the CDR3 is TGTGCCTGTGACGCCACAACCCTGGGGATATATAAACTCATCTTT. Encoded protein: CACDATTLGIYKLIF.

This clone was seen a handful of times. This chain links TRDV1 with TRDJ1; the D is unclear. CDR1 TSWWSYY and CDR2 QGS come from the germline V gene. The CDR3 is made up of 16 amino acids. With 1 base removed from V and 2 bases from J, the gap between germline ends came to 14 bases. The CDR3: CALGERTFPMTDKLIF. In DNA, the CDR3 is TGTGCTCTTGGGGAACGAACTTTCCCGATGACCGATAAACTCATCTTT.

This clone has more than one count but fewer than ten. The chain carries TRDV1 and TRDJ1; D may be TRDD3 (6 bases). CDR1 TSWWSYY and CDR2 QGS come from the germline V gene. The germline V and J ends were trimmed by 3 bases and 0 bases, with 23 bases remaining between them. This CDR3 has 19 amino acids. The CDR3: CALGELSPSGGGYTDKLIF. The CDR3 DNA follows: TGTGCTCTTGGGGAGCTAAGTCCCAGCGGTGGGGGGTACACCGATAAACTCATCTTT.